The 9 T cell receptor beta chains in this list originate from one sample, sequenced in a study of beta chain features in type 1 diabetes. Every isolated RNA sample was fully reverse transcribed, so sequencing captured expressed TCRB transcripts. Assay: immunoSEQ multiplex PCR; the TCRdb copy retains only in-frame clones and omits some. The sample contains 350,000 to 450,000 clones, approximately 16% of which appear only once. The sequenced material came from naive CD4+ T cells from blood. Every receptor here comes from a woman between 18 and 29 years old in good health.

This clone was counted only a few times. The chain couples TRBV5-6 to TRBJ2-1, with 8 bases lining up with TRBD2. CDR3 length equals 15 residues. J was trimmed by 7 bases and V by 4 bases; bases with no gene match: 10. CDR1 is SGHDT, CDR2 YYEEEE, per germline. CDR3 region: CASSGNPGLGNEQFF. In DNA, the CDR3 is TGTGCCAGCAGCGGAAACCCGGGACTAGGGAATGAGCAGTTCTTC.

The chain combines TRBV6-6 with TRBJ1-1; 9 bases align to TRBD1. The CDR3 is made up of 14 amino acids. The germline CDR1 and CDR2 sequences are MNHNY and SVGAGI (reference sequence). V was pared by 6 bases and J by 1 base, with 3 bases of the junction left unmatched. The CDR3 bases are TGTGCCAGCAGGAGGGGACAGGGGAACACTGAAGCTTTCTTT. Residues: CASRRGQGNTEAFF.

Only a few counts were recorded for this clone. The chain combines TRBV29-1 with TRBJ2-1, with 9 bases matching TRBD2. The germline V gene encodes CDR1 SQVTM and CDR2 ANQGSEA. V lost 2 bases to trimming and J lost 8 bases; unmatched junction nucleotides: 16. The CDR3 totals 17 residues. The chain's CDR3 is CSVEHGPLAGIGDEQFF. The CDR3 DNA follows: TGCAGCGTTGAACACGGGCCCCTAGCGGGAATTGGGGATGAGCAGTTCTTC.

V and J are TRBV2 and TRBJ1-5, with 9 bases matching TRBD1. The trim removed 3 bases at V and 9 bases at J, leaving 12 bases unmatched. CDR1 and CDR2 (germline): SNHLY, FYNNEI. This CDR3 region has 16 residues. The CDR3 protein is CASSERQQGAGSPQHF. In nucleotides, the CDR3 is TGTGCCAGCAGTGAGAGGCAACAGGGGGCTGGATCGCCCCAGCATTTT.

This clone has more than one count but fewer than ten. The chain recombines TRBV4-3 with TRBJ1-2, with D possibly being TRBD1 (6 bases). Germline CDR1 and CDR2: LGHNA and YSLEER. CDR3 length equals 16 residues. Trimming pared 0 bases from V and 4 bases from J, leaving 15 bases between. The CDR3 loop is CASSQDAGAVIYGYTF. As DNA, the CDR3 is TGCGCCAGCAGCCAAGATGCAGGGGCAGTTATCTATGGCTACACCTTC.

This chain uses TRBV30 with TRBJ2-3; the match to TRBD2 covers 7 bases. In germline, CDR1 is GTSNPN, CDR2 SVGIG (reference sequence). The junction had 6 bases not matched to a gene; V was cut back by 1 base and J by 14 bases. The CDR3 is made up of 11 amino acids. CDR3 sequence reads: CAWSGAGILYF. The DNA for the CDR3 is TGTGCCTGGAGTGGAGCGGGAATTCTGTATTTT.

The V and J genes are TRBV7-2 and TRBJ1-1, with unresolved D. From germline, CDR1 is SGHTA and CDR2 FQGNSA. The CDR3 extends over 12 amino acids. V lost 4 bases to trimming and J lost 9 bases, with 12 bases between them. The CDR3 DNA reads as TGTGCCAGCAGCTCAGGCCTGTCTAAAGCTTTCTTT. It encodes CASSSGLSKAFF.

This clone showed up just a few times. This chain links TRBV25-1 with TRBJ1-1, with 11 positions matching TRBD1. The CDR3 spans 13 residues. The junction had 2 bases not matched to a gene; V was cut back by 8 bases and J by 3 bases. Germline-derived CDR1 and CDR2 are MGHDK and SYGVNS. CDR3 sequence: CASRGQGDTEAFF. Here the CDR3 DNA reads TGTGCCAGCCGGGGACAGGGGGACACTGAAGCTTTCTTT.

The CDR3, as DNA: TGTGCCTACGATTCGGGACTCCACACCGGGGAGCTGTTTTTT. Its translation is CAYDSGLHTGELFF. This chain links TRBV30 with TRBJ2-2; D possibly corresponds to TRBD2 (6 bases). V was shortened by 7 bases and J by 3 bases, with 15 bases between the two germline ends. CDR3 length equals 14 residues. Germline-derived CDR1 and CDR2 are GTSNPN and SVGIG (reference sequence). Looking up the rest from reference TRBV30 and TRBJ2-2 gives the full variable domain: SQTIHQWPATLVQPVGSPLSLECTVEGTSNPNLYWYRQAAGRGLQLLFYSVGIGQISSEVPQNLSASRPQDRQFILSSKKLLLSDSGFYLCAYDSGLHTGELFFGEGSRLTVL.